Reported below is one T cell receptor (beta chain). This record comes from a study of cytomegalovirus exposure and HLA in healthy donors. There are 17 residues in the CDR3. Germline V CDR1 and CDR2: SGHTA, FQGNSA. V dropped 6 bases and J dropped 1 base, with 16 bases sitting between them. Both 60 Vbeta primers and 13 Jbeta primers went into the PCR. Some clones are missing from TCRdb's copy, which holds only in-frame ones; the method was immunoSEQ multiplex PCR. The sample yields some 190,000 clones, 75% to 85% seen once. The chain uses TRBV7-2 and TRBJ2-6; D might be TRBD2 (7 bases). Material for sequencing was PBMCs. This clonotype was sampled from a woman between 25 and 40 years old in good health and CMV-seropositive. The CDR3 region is CASSSGGAYSGANVLTF. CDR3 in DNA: TGTGCCAGCAGTTCTGGGGGGGCGTATTCTGGGGCCAACGTCCTGACTTTC.